This T cell receptor beta chain was captured by sequencing in a study of vaccination effects on CD4 cells after COVID-19. As for the study in general: Sampling occurred a median 72 days post second dose, range 14 to 241.

Here immunoSEQ multiplex PCR was the method, and the copy in TCRdb shows in-frame clones only, minus some. The data show approximately 28,000 clones, roughly 71% seen once. Notes on this clone: Its antigen is not known.

Prior to sequencing, the ViraFEST assay stimulated PBMC with viral peptide pools, which expanded the antigen-specific CD4+ T cells. It was after approximately 11 days of culture that CD4+ T cells were isolated. Subjects were given two BNT162b2 or mRNA-1273 vaccine doses. Nucleocapsid antibodies were negative in the vaccine recipients, who had never had SARS-CoV-2 infection. The origin of this receptor is a human donor who received a COVID-19 vaccine. This sample comprised CD4+ T cells from PBMCs cultured with HCoV-NL63 spike peptides, obtained after COVID-19 vaccination.

CDR3 sequence: CSASFQSGTEAFF. The CDR3 coding sequence is TGCAGTGCTAGTTTCCAGTCGGGAACTGAAGCTTTCTTT. The rearrangement joins TRBV20-1 to TRBJ1-1; D is uncertain. V was cut by 3 bases and J by 5 bases, with 13 bases left in between. CDR3 size: 13 residues. Germline V gene lookup returns CDR1 DFQATT and CDR2 SNEGSKA (reference sequence).